The 15 T cell receptor beta chains given below trace back to one sample, sequenced in a study of glioma-infiltrating T cells. Amplification of TCR alpha and beta CDR3 regions from RNA used iRepertoire nested multiplex PCR. Each CDR3 protein is one row after TCRdb ran MiXCR on the multiplex PCR reads. The table has over 140,000 distinct CDR3 sequences, roughly two fifths seen once. The sequencing input was glioma tissue, nonneoplastic brain tissue, or PBMCs (not recorded which). The receptors come from a human donor with low-grade glioma or glioblastoma, undergoing nonglioma brain surgery, or in good health (not recorded which).

The V gene is TRBV27, the J gene TRBJ2-7; D could derive from TRBD1 or TRBD2 (7 bases each). This CDR3 is built from 14 residues. Looked up from germline, CDR1 is MNHEY and CDR2 is SMNVEV (reference sequence). Trimming took 5 bases from V and 7 from J, leaving 18 bases between them. In nucleotides, the CDR3 is TGTGCCAGCAGTCAGGACAGGCGGGGGCAAGAGCAGTACTTC. Translation: CASSQDRRGQEQYF.

This clonotype is classed as medium-sized. The V gene is TRBV27, the J gene TRBJ1-2; D is ambiguous. Trimming shortened V by 9 bases and J by 1 base, and 15 bases separated the two germline ends. CDR1 is MNHEY and CDR2 is SMNVEV in the germline V gene (reference sequence). The CDR3 extends over 14 amino acids. The CDR3 region has the DNA TGTGCCAGTGCTGGGCAGCCGTTTAACTATGGCTACACCTTC. Residues: CASAGQPFNYGYTF.

The chain couples TRBV6-2 or TRBV6-3 to TRBJ2-1; no reliable D call. The germline V gene has CDR1 MNHEY and CDR2 SVGEGT. With 2 bases removed from V and 10 bases from J, the gap between germline ends came to 9 bases. CDR3 length: 12 amino acids. The CDR3 spells CASSYGQLEQFF. DNA of the CDR3: TGTGCCAGCAGTTACGGGCAGCTAGAGCAGTTCTTC.

This clonotype was seen a handful of times. The chain is built from TRBV6-2 or TRBV6-3 and TRBJ2-1; 11 bases fit TRBD2. Germline CDR1 reads MNHEY; CDR2 reads SVGEGT. The CDR3 runs to 14 residues. CDR3 DNA: TGTTCCACTAGCGGGAGATGGTCCTACAATGAGCAGTTCTTC. Its translation: CSTSGRWSYNEQFF.

This chain joins TRBV12-3 or TRBV12-4 and TRBJ1-1, with D unresolved. The ends were cut back, 5 bases at V and 0 bases at J, with 13 bases in the middle. The CDR3 is made up of 15 amino acids. CDR3 nucleotides: TGTGCCAGCAGTCCCGGACGGGTATTGAACACTGAAGCTTTCTTT. Encoded protein: CASSPGRVLNTEAFF.

This clonotype was counted only a few times. CDR3 residues: CASSPPEGNQPQHF. In DNA form, the CDR3 reads TGTGCCAGCAGTCCTCCGGAAGGAAATCAGCCCCAGCATTTT. The chain recombines TRBV6-1 with TRBJ1-5; D not certain. The CDR3 totals 14 residues. The germline V gene has CDR1 MNHNS and CDR2 SASEGT. Deletions cut 5 bases from V and 4 bases from J, with 12 bases between.

This clonotype was counted a few times. The rearrangement joins TRBV6-1 to TRBJ1-2; tentative D call: TRBD1 (6 bases). The germline gives CDR1 MNHNS, CDR2 SASEGT. The CDR3 is 13 amino acids. V lost 8 bases and J lost 4, with 14 bases in between. The CDR3: CASGGGSGYGYTF. Here the CDR3 DNA reads TGTGCCAGCGGGGGCGGGAGTGGCTATGGCTACACCTTC.

This rearrangement joins TRBV4-1 to TRBJ2-3, with D possibly TRBD1 on 6 matching bases. CDR3 length: 13 amino acids. Per germline, CDR1 MGHRA and CDR2 YSYEKL. V was shortened by 2 bases and J by 14 bases, with 17 bases between the two germline ends. The chain's CDR3 is CASSQQRGSGVYF. CDR3 nucleotide sequence: TGCGCCAGCAGCCAACAGCGTGGATCAGGGGTGTATTTT.

This clonotype occurred once. The chain recombines TRBV10-3 with TRBJ1-3, with D unclear. Trimming left V 4 bases short and J 0 bases short, with 7 bases between. CDR3 size: 14 residues. CDR1 and CDR2 (germline): ENHRY, SYGVKD. The CDR3: CAISATDSGNTIYF. CDR3 bases: TGTGCCATCAGTGCAACAGACTCTGGAAACACCATATATTTT.

In this sample, this clonotype turned up many times. The chain is built from TRBV5-1 and TRBJ1-1, with unresolved D. Germline CDR1 reads SGHRS; CDR2 reads YFSETQ. The V gene lost 3 bases and the J gene lost 1 base, with 4 bases spanning the gap. The length of the CDR3 is 12 residues. DNA of the CDR3: TGCGCCAGCAGCTCTGCGAACACTGAAGCTTTCTTT. Translating it yields CASSSANTEAFF.

A few counts support this clonotype. At one of its ends the junction is not consistent with the germline gene, which may arise from a read error. V and J are TRBV7-2 and TRBJ2-1; 9 bases map to TRBD1. This CDR3 contains 14 residues. In germline, CDR1 is SGHTA, CDR2 FQGNSA. The chain's CDR3 is CASSLRDRANERFF. In DNA, the CDR3 is TGTGCCAGCAGCCTAAGGGACAGGGCGAATGAGCGGTTCTTC.

The chain uses TRBV6-2 or TRBV6-3 and TRBJ1-5; possibly TRBD1 for D (6 bases). This CDR3 contains 16 residues. Per the germline V gene, CDR1 is MNHEY and CDR2 is SVGEGT. Trimming removed 2 bases at V and 11 bases at J, with 22 bases between. The CDR3 DNA sequence: TGTGCCAGCAGTTACAGTCCGGGACACTCTAAGGTGACCCAGCATTTT. Its translation: CASSYSPGHSKVTQHF.

The chain employs TRBV2 and TRBJ2-3; 7 positions agree with TRBD2. CDR1 is SNHLY, CDR2 FYNNEI, per germline. The CDR3 covers 19 residues. V was pared by 7 bases and J by 5 bases, with 24 bases of the junction left unmatched. The CDR3 DNA follows: TGTGCCAGCAAGGGCCGGGCGGGAGTTGGCACATGGCCTCTAGATACGCAGTATTTT. Translated: CASKGRAGVGTWPLDTQYF.

V usage is TRBV6-6 and J usage is TRBJ2-2, with 12 nucleotides matching TRBD2. Germline assignment: CDR1 MNHNY and CDR2 SVGAGI (reference sequence). J gave up 4 bases and V 5 bases, and 5 bases lay outside the gene matches. The CDR3 has 16 amino acids. The CDR3, as DNA: TGTGCCAGCAGTGGAAGACTAGCGGGAGTCACCGGGGAGCTGTTTTTT. This encodes CASSGRLAGVTGELFF.

This chain joins TRBV7-2 and TRBJ1-5; D ambiguous. Trimming cost V 6 bases and J 2 bases, with 8 bases left between them. Germline lookup yields CDR1 SGHTA and CDR2 FQGNSA. The CDR3 length is 13 residues. The CDR3 spells CASSSAGNQPQHF. DNA for the CDR3: TGTGCCAGCAGTTCCGCCGGCAATCAGCCCCAGCATTTT.